This T cell receptor beta chain was sequenced in a study of T cells in Graves' hyperthyroidism and ophthalmopathy. This clonotype showed up many times. Its antigen remains unknown. Overall study findings and caveats: From stable hyperthyroidism, ophthalmopathy was separated by a 13 V-J model.

It was RNA transcripts that yielded the amplified TCR beta CDR3 regions. With the HTBI primer set, the TCR CDR3 went through a first round of RT-PCR. TCRdb itself ran the multiplex PCR reads through MiXCR, one entry per CDR3 protein. Of fewer than 500,000 distinct CDR3 sequences listed, about 14% were seen once; the top ten hold around a fifth. This clonotype was sampled from a woman aged 25 to 45 with Graves' ophthalmopathy. Sequencing was carried out using blood.

CDR3 in amino acids: CASKESSGANVLTF. The CDR3 coding sequence is TGTGCCAGCAAAGAAAGCTCTGGGGCCAACGTCCTGACTTTC. This chain connects TRBV7-2 to TRBJ2-6, with D uncertain. The germline V and J ends were trimmed by 7 bases and 0 bases, with 7 bases remaining between them. This CDR3 has 14 residues. In germline, CDR1 is SGHTA, CDR2 FQGNSA.